These 25 T cell receptor beta chains share one sample of origin, sequenced in a study of blood T cell repertoires in COVID-19. Produced via immunoSEQ multiplex PCR; TCRdb's table is partial and in-frame only. Here the sample spans about 97,000 clones, about 86% being singletons. The sample was peripheral blood. The receptors stem from a human donor in a cohort sampled during active COVID-19.

The chain links TRBV5-1 to TRBJ1-2; D unresolved. V lost 2 bases and J 0 bases, leaving 11 bases between the germline ends. From germline, CDR1 is SGHRS and CDR2 YFSETQ. This CDR3 region has 15 residues. The CDR3 sequence: CASSLKETTNYGYTF. The CDR3 region has the DNA TGCGCCAGCAGCTTAAAGGAGACTACTAACTATGGCTACACCTTC.

The chain recombines TRBV5-1 with TRBJ2-1; 13 nucleotides match TRBD2. This CDR3 contains 15 residues. The V gene end was trimmed by 3 bases and the J gene end by 8 bases; junction bases not matched to a gene: 5. Germline CDR1 is SGHRS and CDR2 is YFSETQ. CDR3 coding DNA: TGCGCCAGCAGCTCTACGACTAGCGGGGGGTATGAGCAGTTCTTC. This codes for CASSSTTSGGYEQFF. The variable domain in full, with the rest retrieved from reference TRBV5-1 and TRBJ2-1, is KAGVTQTPRYLIKTRGQQVTLSCSPISGHRSVSWYQQTPGQGLQFLFEYFSETQRNKGNFPGRFSGRQFSNSRSEMNVSTLELGDSALYLCASSSTTSGGYEQFFGPGTRLTVL.

The V call is TRBV6-6, the J call TRBJ1-3; D remains ambiguous. CDR3 length equals 16 residues. V was clipped by 5 bases and J by 9 bases, with 23 bases between them. Germline V gene data show CDR1 as MNHNY and CDR2 as SVGAGI (reference sequence). The DNA of the CDR3 is TGTGCCAGCAGTAGAGCCCTGGGGAGTGTGAGGTCCACCATATATTTT. It translates to CASSRALGSVRSTIYF.

This chain links TRBV29-1 with TRBJ1-2; 7 nucleotides match TRBD1. The CDR3 sequence is 11 residues long. V was clipped by 5 bases and J by 6 bases; unmatched bases: 3. CDR1 is SQVTM and CDR2 is ANQGSEA in the germline V gene. The CDR3 nucleotides are TGCAGCGTTACAGGGGCGGATGGCTACACCTTC. Translating gives CSVTGADGYTF. Complete variable domain (other parts from reference TRBV29-1 and TRBJ1-2): SAVISQKPSRDICQRGTSLTIQCQVDSQVTMMFWYRQQPGQSLTLIATANQGSEATYESGFVIDKFPISRPNLTFSTLTVSNMSPEDSSIYLCSVTGADGYTFGSGTRLTVV.

CDR3 sequence (DNA): TGTGCCAGCAGCGCGCCCGGGACAGGGGTTCTAGATACGCAGTATTTT. Protein: CASSAPGTGVLDTQYF. The chain uses TRBV9 and TRBJ2-3, with 10 bases identical to TRBD1. After removal of 3 bases from V and 5 bases from J, the junction contained 9 bases not matched to a gene. CDR1 SGDLS and CDR2 YYNGEE come from the germline V gene. This CDR3 contains 16 residues.

Written as DNA, the CDR3 is TGTGCCTGGAGAGTATTGGGCAGCTCCTACGAGCAGTACTTC. Its translation is CAWRVLGSSYEQYF. The gene calls are TRBV30 and TRBJ2-7; D is uncertain. This CDR3 has 14 amino acids. V was pared by 3 bases and J by 0 bases, with 12 bases between. Germline-derived CDR1 and CDR2 are GTSNPN and SVGIG (reference sequence).

The genes are TRBV14 and TRBJ1-1; TRBD1 matches 10 bases. Germline CDR1 reads SGHDN; CDR2 reads FVKESK. The CDR3 covers 13 residues. The J segment lost 10 bases and the V segment lost 1 base, leaving 3 bases of the junction unmatched. CDR3 in DNA: TGTGCCAGCAGCCAAGTGACAGGGGGCAGAGCTTTCTTT. Translated, it gives CASSQVTGGRAFF.

This clone was recorded a few times. The rearrangement links TRBV7-9 to TRBJ2-7, with 7 bases identical to TRBD1. Germline CDR1 and CDR2: SEHNR and FQNEAQ (reference sequence). This CDR3 region has 11 residues. V was clipped by 6 bases and J by 5 bases; unmatched bases: 1. The CDR3 nucleotides read TGTGCCAGCAGACAGGGGAACGAGCAGTACTTC. This sequence encodes CASRQGNEQYF.

CDR3 residues: CATRNTGELFF. CDR3 coding DNA: TGTGCCACCCGGAACACCGGGGAGCTGTTTTTT. The chain recombines TRBV25-1 with TRBJ2-2; D remains unclear. V was trimmed by 10 bases and J by 1 base, leaving 4 bases between them. Germline CDR1 MGHDK, CDR2 SYGVNS. The CDR3 covers 11 residues. The entire variable domain, with the rest obtained from reference TRBV25-1 and TRBJ2-2, is as follows: EADIYQTPRYLVIGTGKKITLECSQTMGHDKMYWYQQDPGMELHLIHYSYGVNSTEKGDLSSESTVSRIRTEHFPLTLESARPSHTSQYLCATRNTGELFFGEGSRLTVL.

The chain recombines TRBV28 with TRBJ1-1; 11 bases are shared with TRBD1. Trimming at V came to 5 bases and at J to 5 bases, leaving 4 bases not matched to a gene. The CDR3 spans 14 residues. Germline lookup yields CDR1 MDHEN and CDR2 SYDVKM. CDR3 amino acids: CASSRTGGRTEAFF. The CDR3 DNA is TGTGCCAGCAGTAGGACAGGGGGCCGGACTGAAGCTTTCTTT.

This sequence joins TRBV7-2 and TRBJ2-3, with TRBD1 matching 9 bases. Trimming removed 5 bases from V and 5 bases from J; junction bases left unmatched: 5. The CDR3 consists of 14 residues. Germline V gene lookup returns CDR1 SGHTA and CDR2 FQGNSA. CDR3 in amino acids: CASSTQDRGDTQYF. The CDR3 DNA follows: TGTGCCAGCAGCACGCAGGACAGGGGAGATACGCAGTATTTT.

This clone was recorded only once. The chain recombines TRBV12-5 with TRBJ1-2, with a weak D call TRBD1 (6 bases). Germline V CDR1 and CDR2: LGHNT, FRNRAP. V was trimmed by 5 bases and J by 5 bases, leaving 12 bases between them. CDR3 length: 13 amino acids. CDR3 region: CASGRGGGYGYTF. CDR3 in DNA: TGTGCTAGTGGTCGGGGGGGCGGATATGGCTACACCTTC.

The chain links TRBV5-8 to TRBJ1-2; D uncertain. Trimming removed 1 base from V and 5 bases from J, with 9 bases in between. This CDR3 is built from 13 residues. Per the germline V gene, CDR1 is SGHTS and CDR2 is YDEGEE. CDR3 protein: CASSLQAVYGYTF. The CDR3, as DNA: TGTGCCAGCAGCTTGCAGGCAGTATATGGCTACACCTTC.

The genes are TRBV7-9 and TRBJ1-5; D is perhaps TRBD1 (6 bases). Trimming pared 1 base from V and 7 bases from J, leaving 17 bases between. Per the germline V gene, CDR1 is SEHNR and CDR2 is FQNEAQ (reference sequence). The CDR3 sequence is 16 residues long. The CDR3 DNA sequence: TGTGCCAGCAGCTTAGGGGGGCCGAGAACGGGACAGCCCCAGCATTTT. Translating it yields CASSLGGPRTGQPQHF.

The chain has TRBV13 and TRBJ1-1; no clear D. The germline V gene has CDR1 PRHDT and CDR2 FYEKMQ (reference sequence). The CDR3 consists of 15 residues. V lost 3 bases, J lost 4 bases, and 15 bases lay in between. The CDR3 bases are TGTGCCAGCAGCTTTGAGGTTGGGTTGGGCACTGAAGCTTTCTTT. Protein: CASSFEVGLGTEAFF.

The chain couples TRBV6-5 to TRBJ2-1, with 8 bases matching TRBD1. The J segment lost 2 bases and the V segment lost 5 bases, leaving 5 bases of the junction unmatched. Per germline, CDR1 MNHEY and CDR2 SVGAGI. The CDR3 totals 15 residues. CDR3 loop: CASSMTGEPYNEQFF. In nucleotides, the CDR3 is TGTGCCAGCAGTATGACAGGGGAGCCCTACAATGAGCAGTTCTTC.

This clone came up once. This sequence joins TRBV5-6 and TRBJ1-2; D is possibly TRBD1 (5 bases). CDR1 is SGHDT and CDR2 is YYEEEE in the germline V gene. The germline V and J ends were trimmed by 0 bases and 2 bases, with 11 bases remaining between them. The CDR3 is 15 residues long. CDR3: CASSLAGNLNYGYTF. DNA for the CDR3: TGTGCCAGCAGCTTGGCAGGGAATCTAAACTATGGCTACACCTTC. The entire variable domain, with the rest obtained from reference TRBV5-6 and TRBJ1-2, is as follows: DAGVTQSPTHLIKTRGQQVTLRCSPKSGHDTVSWYQQALGQGPQFIFQYYEEEERQRGNFPDRFSGHQFPNYSSELNVNALLLGDSALYLCASSLAGNLNYGYTFGSGTRLTVV.

The chain links TRBV3-1 (or the pseudogene TRBV3-2) to TRBJ2-7, with D hard to call. V was trimmed by 1 base and J by 2 bases, leaving 9 bases between them. There are 14 residues in the CDR3. Germline lookup yields CDR1 LGHDT and CDR2 YNNKEL (reference sequence). CDR3 bases: TGTGCCAGCAGCCAAGTAGTCGGTCCCTACGAGCAGTACTTC. This sequence encodes CASSQVVGPYEQYF.

The chain is built from TRBV28 and TRBJ1-1; a possible D gene is TRBD1 (6 bases). This CDR3 comprises 12 residues. Looked up from germline, CDR1 is MDHEN and CDR2 is SYDVKM. Trimming took 10 bases from V and 1 from J, leaving 10 bases between them. CDR3 residues: CATGDKNTEAFF. The CDR3 DNA follows: TGTGCCACCGGGGACAAGAACACTGAAGCTTTCTTT.

This clone appeared a single time. V and J are TRBV27 and TRBJ2-1, with D maybe TRBD2 (7 bases). Per the germline V gene, CDR1 is MNHEY and CDR2 is SMNVEV (reference sequence). The V end was cut by 5 bases, the J end by 8 bases, with 19 bases between. The CDR3 has 15 residues. The CDR3 bases are TGTGCCAGCAGTCCCCCAGGGGAGGGCCGGTATGAGCAGTTCTTC. It specifies CASSPPGEGRYEQFF.

This chain connects TRBV12-3 or TRBV12-4 to TRBJ2-7; 10 nucleotides line up with TRBD2. The trim removed 2 bases at V and 7 bases at J, leaving 2 bases unmatched. The CDR3 is made up of 13 amino acids. The CDR3 DNA follows: TGTGCCAGCAGTTTATCAGCGGGGGGGGAGCAGTACTTC. Translation gives CASSLSAGGEQYF.

On this clone: Other DNA sequences in the same sample also yield this CDR3. The chain is built from TRBV5-1 and TRBJ2-1, with 13 positions matching TRBD2. The CDR3 is made up of 17 amino acids. With 0 bases clipped from V and 1 base from J, the junction kept 1 base outside the gene matches. The germline gives CDR1 SGHRS, CDR2 YFSETQ. The CDR3 DNA reads TGCGCCAGCAGCTTGGGACTAGCGGGGGGATCCTACAATGAGCAGTTCTTC. Translating gives CASSLGLAGGSYNEQFF.

The rearrangement links TRBV4-1 to TRBJ1-2; no definite D call. This CDR3 contains 13 residues. Trimming shortened V by 4 bases and J by 6 bases, and 12 bases separated the two germline ends. Germline values: CDR1 MGHRA, CDR2 YSYEKL. The CDR3 protein is CASSPSLGDGYTF. CDR3 sequence (DNA): TGCGCCAGCAGCCCGTCTCTAGGCGATGGCTACACCTTC.

This clone was recorded a few times. The V gene is TRBV4-3, the J gene TRBJ2-7, with 14 bases matching TRBD2. The CDR3 runs to 19 residues. Trimming removed 0 bases from V and 0 bases from J; junction bases left unmatched: 7. Germline loops: CDR1 LGHNA, CDR2 YSLEER. The CDR3 loop is CASSQDRGLAGGLSYEQYF. CDR3 DNA sequence: TGCGCCAGCAGCCAAGATCGAGGACTAGCGGGAGGCCTCTCCTACGAGCAGTACTTC.

V and J are TRBV2 and TRBJ2-1, with D perhaps matching TRBD1 (6 bases). V was cut by 7 bases and J by 5 bases, with 15 bases left in between. The CDR3 consists of 14 residues. Germline V gene lookup returns CDR1 SNHLY and CDR2 FYNNEI. The CDR3 protein is CASTVGTLDNEQFF. In DNA, the CDR3 is TGTGCCAGCACGGTCGGGACACTAGACAATGAGCAGTTCTTC.